Below, 20 T cell receptor beta chains from the same sample are listed, as sequenced in a study of control samples from healthy donors and cancer patients. The protocol was immunoSEQ multiplex PCR, while the TCRdb copy is restricted to in-frame clones and leaves out a portion. The table has 350,000 to 450,000 clones, 75% to 95% seen once. Sequencing was carried out using PBMCs. These TCRs come from a man aged 35 to 55 with head and neck cancer.

The J gene is TRBJ2-1, the V gene TRBV5-4; 11 nucleotides line up with TRBD2. The CDR3 runs to 16 residues. In germline, CDR1 is SGHNT, CDR2 YYREEE (reference sequence). Trimming at V came to 5 bases and at J to 7 bases, leaving 11 bases not matched to a gene. This CDR3 is CASSGMLGLAANEQFF. The CDR3 nucleotides are TGTGCCAGCAGTGGAATGCTGGGACTAGCGGCGAATGAGCAGTTCTTC.

J is TRBJ1-1 and V is TRBV3-1 (or the pseudogene TRBV3-2), with no clear D. Germline CDR1 LGHDT, CDR2 YNNKEL (reference sequence). This CDR3 spans 13 amino acids. With 4 bases removed from V and 5 bases from J, the gap between germline ends came to 11 bases. The CDR3 is CASSPAGGTEAFF. The CDR3 coding sequence is TGTGCCAGCAGCCCGGCCGGCGGGACTGAAGCTTTCTTT.

The chain combines TRBV7-2 with TRBJ2-3, with 8 bases identical to TRBD2. Germline values: CDR1 SGHTA, CDR2 FQGNSA. V shed 4 bases and J 2 bases; nucleotides not matched to a gene: 8. The CDR3 runs to 16 residues. CDR3 in amino acids: CASSSLGGGITDTQYF. The CDR3 DNA reads as TGTGCCAGCAGCTCCCTGGGCGGGGGGATCACAGATACGCAGTATTTT. The full variable domain, with the rest looked up from reference TRBV7-2 and TRBJ2-3, is GAGVSQSPSNKVTEKGKDVELRCDPISGHTALYWYRQSLGQGLEFLIYFQGNSAPDKSGLPSDRFSAERTGGSVSTLTIQRTQQEDSAVYLCASSSLGGGITDTQYFGPGTRLTVL.

The chain combines TRBV11-2 with TRBJ1-5, with 7 bases matching TRBD1. This CDR3 spans 13 amino acids. The germline V gene has CDR1 SGHAT and CDR2 FQNNGV. V dropped 4 bases and J dropped 6; count of bases not matched to a gene: 3. The CDR3 DNA is TGTGCCAGCAGCTGGGACAGAGGTCAGCCCCAGCATTTT. Translation: CASSWDRGQPQHF. Together with reference TRBV11-2 and TRBJ1-5, the CDR3 gives the full variable domain: EAGVAQSPRYKIIEKRQSVAFWCNPISGHATLYWYQQILGQGPKLLIQFQNNGVVDDSQLPKDRFSAERLKGVDSTLKIQPAKLEDSAVYLCASSWDRGQPQHFGDGTRLSIL.

This clone was seen a single time. V usage is TRBV23-1 and J usage is TRBJ1-1; D may be TRBD1 (6 bases). TRBV23-1 is an open reading frame whose function is uncertain. The germline V and J ends were trimmed by 6 bases and 4 bases, with 15 bases remaining between them. This CDR3 is built from 14 residues. The CDR3 protein is CASRLTGYGTEAFF. The DNA for the CDR3 is TGCGCCAGCAGGCTAACAGGGTATGGCACTGAAGCTTTCTTT.

V and J are TRBV30 and TRBJ2-7; 9 bases align to TRBD1. In germline, CDR1 is GTSNPN, CDR2 SVGIG (reference sequence). The junction had 8 bases not matched to a gene; V was cut back by 3 bases and J by 5 bases. CDR3 size: 14 residues. This CDR3 reads CAWSAGTGLHEQYF. Written as DNA, the CDR3 is TGTGCCTGGAGCGCCGGGACAGGGCTCCACGAGCAGTACTTC.

This chain joins TRBV6-5 and TRBJ1-5; TRBD1 might be the D (5 bases). This CDR3 is 14 amino acids long. Trimming shortened V by 6 bases and J by 4 bases, and 13 bases separated the two germline ends. Germline-derived CDR1 and CDR2 are MNHEY and SVGAGI. Here the CDR3 reads CASSSPDNNQPQHF. The CDR3 DNA sequence: TGTGCCAGCAGCTCCCCGGACAATAATCAGCCCCAGCATTTT.

V is TRBV5-6 and J is TRBJ1-1; 10 nucleotides line up with TRBD1. V shed 2 bases, J shed 6 bases, and the junction held 1 base outside the gene matches. The CDR3 sequence is 13 residues long. The germline gives CDR1 SGHDT, CDR2 YYEEEE. The CDR3 is CASSFGTGAEAFF. CDR3 in DNA: TGTGCCAGCAGCTTCGGGACAGGGGCTGAAGCTTTCTTT.

This sequence joins TRBV18 and TRBJ1-1; the match to TRBD1 covers 7 bases. With V trimmed by 4 bases and J by 0 bases, 8 bases remained unmatched. Germline loops: CDR1 KGHSH, CDR2 LQKENI. The CDR3 spans 16 residues. CDR3: CASSQRTGLLNTEAFF. Written as DNA, the CDR3 is TGTGCCAGCTCACAGAGGACAGGACTCTTGAACACTGAAGCTTTCTTT.

The chain couples TRBV3-1 (or the pseudogene TRBV3-2) to TRBJ1-3; D possibly corresponds to TRBD1 (5 bases). The V end was cut by 4 bases, the J end by 4 bases, with 11 bases between. The germline V gene has CDR1 LGHDT and CDR2 YNNKEL (reference sequence). This CDR3 comprises 14 residues. The CDR3 DNA is TGTGCCAGCAGCCGGGGCAAGGGGGGAAACACCATATATTTT. Translating it yields CASSRGKGGNTIYF.

The V gene is TRBV6-5, the J gene TRBJ2-2; the D is unclear. Germline loops: CDR1 MNHEY, CDR2 SVGAGI. V lost 5 bases and J lost 3, with 4 bases in between. The CDR3 runs 12 residues. As DNA, the CDR3 is TGTGCCAGCAGTCGGGACACCGGGGAGCTGTTTTTT. Translated: CASSRDTGELFF.

The J gene is TRBJ1-6, the V gene TRBV19; the D is unclear. CDR3 length equals 13 residues. The V and J ends lost 0 bases and 9 bases respectively, with 6 bases between them. Germline values: CDR1 LNHDA, CDR2 SQIVND (reference sequence). The CDR3: CASSIDLGSPLHF. CDR3 sequence (DNA): TGTGCCAGTAGTATAGATCTGGGTTCACCCCTCCACTTT.

V and J are TRBV29-1 and TRBJ1-2; D unclear. Trimming shortened V by 4 bases and J by 1 base, and 10 bases separated the two germline ends. The CDR3 loop spans 13 amino acids. Germline loops: CDR1 SQVTM, CDR2 ANQGSEA. The CDR3 nucleotides are TGCAGCGTTGTGTCGGACTTTAACTATGGCTACACCTTC. Translating gives CSVVSDFNYGYTF. The full variable domain, its missing parts supplied by reference TRBV29-1 and TRBJ1-2, is SAVISQKPSRDICQRGTSLTIQCQVDSQVTMMFWYRQQPGQSLTLIATANQGSEATYESGFVIDKFPISRPNLTFSTLTVSNMSPEDSSIYLCSVVSDFNYGYTFGSGTRLTVV.

This clone has just one count. V and J are TRBV19 and TRBJ2-3; maybe TRBD2 (6 bases). Germline V lookup: CDR1 LNHDA, CDR2 SQIVND (reference sequence). The CDR3 has 15 residues. V gave up 2 bases and J gave up 3 bases, with 12 bases separating them. CDR3 residues: CASSISRERTDTQYF. CDR3 coding DNA: TGTGCCAGTAGTATATCACGGGAGAGGACAGATACGCAGTATTTT.

In its sample, this clone was seen a few times. J is TRBJ2-1 and V is TRBV10-1, with TRBD2 matching 7 bases. The germline V gene has CDR1 WNHNN and CDR2 SYGVQD (reference sequence). The junction had 10 bases not matched to a gene; V was cut back by 4 bases and J by 7 bases. The CDR3 loop spans 15 amino acids. The CDR3 sequence: CASSGAGDERNEQFF. The CDR3 DNA follows: TGCGCCAGCAGTGGCGCGGGGGACGAACGGAATGAGCAGTTCTTC.

The V and J genes are TRBV5-5 and TRBJ2-1; TRBD2 matches at 10 bases. The germline V gene encodes CDR1 SGHKS and CDR2 YYEKEE (reference sequence). V was pared by 0 bases and J by 7 bases, with 4 bases of the junction left unmatched. The CDR3 runs to 15 residues. As DNA, the CDR3 is TGTGCCAGCAGCTTGGGGAGCGGGAGGGTGAATGAGCAGTTCTTC. It codes for CASSLGSGRVNEQFF.

The chain uses TRBV11-3 and TRBJ2-1; D gene unclear. Germline assignment: CDR1 SGHNT and CDR2 YENEEA. The CDR3 has 12 amino acids. Trimming cost V 5 bases and J 7 bases, with 9 bases left between them. The CDR3: CASSIGWNEQFF. The CDR3, as DNA: TGTGCCAGCAGCATAGGGTGGAATGAGCAGTTCTTC.

The chain joins TRBV3-1 (or the pseudogene TRBV3-2) to TRBJ2-7; 8 nucleotides align to TRBD1. The germline V gene encodes CDR1 LGHDT and CDR2 YNNKEL (reference sequence). Trimming removed 5 bases from V and 2 bases from J; junction bases left unmatched: 5. The CDR3 extends over 14 amino acids. CDR3 nucleotide sequence: TGTGCCAGCAGCGCACTCAGGGGGCCCTACGAGCAGTACTTC. This sequence encodes CASSALRGPYEQYF.

The chain carries TRBV7-5 and TRBJ2-1; TRBD2 is the table's D call, not checked against the DNA. TRBV7-5 is annotated as a pseudogene. The CDR3 sequence is 17 residues long. CDR3 sequence: CARRPRTSGSPIYEQFF. DNA of the CDR3: TGTGCCAGACGGCCACGTACTAGCGGGAGTCCCATCTATGAGCAGTTCTTC.

The gene calls are TRBV5-1 and TRBJ1-5; 12 bases agree with TRBD1. The CDR3 contains 16 residues. The germline V gene encodes CDR1 SGHRS and CDR2 YFSETQ. V shed 4 bases, J shed 3 bases, and the junction held 5 bases outside the gene matches. The CDR3 sequence is CASSRGTGGDNQPQHF. As DNA, the CDR3 is TGCGCCAGCAGCAGGGGGACAGGGGGCGACAATCAGCCCCAGCATTTT.